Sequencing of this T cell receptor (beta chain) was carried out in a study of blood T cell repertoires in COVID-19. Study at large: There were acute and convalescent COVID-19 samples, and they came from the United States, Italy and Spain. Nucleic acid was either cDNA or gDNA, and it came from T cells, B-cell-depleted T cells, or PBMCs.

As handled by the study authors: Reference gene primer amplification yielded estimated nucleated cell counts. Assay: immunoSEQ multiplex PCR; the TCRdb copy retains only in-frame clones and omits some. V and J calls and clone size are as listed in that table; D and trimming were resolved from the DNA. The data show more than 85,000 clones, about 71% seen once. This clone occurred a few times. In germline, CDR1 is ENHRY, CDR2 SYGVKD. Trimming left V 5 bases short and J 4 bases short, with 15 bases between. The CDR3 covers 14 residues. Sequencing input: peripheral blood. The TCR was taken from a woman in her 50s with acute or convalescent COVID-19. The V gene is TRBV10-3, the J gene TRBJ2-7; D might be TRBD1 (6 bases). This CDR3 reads CAISKDSLVYEQYF. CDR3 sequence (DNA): TGTGCCATCAGTAAGGACAGCCTCGTATACGAGCAGTACTTC.